This record covers a single T cell receptor (beta chain). This sample's time point: recipient sample about 28 days before transplant, after cytoreduction. The data belong to a study of T cell clonotyping in hematopoietic cell transplantation. V lost 6 bases and J 4 bases, leaving 12 bases between the germline ends. Germline CDR1 is MNHEY and CDR2 is SVGAGI. CDR3 length equals 13 residues. Using immunoSEQ multiplex PCR, the repertoire was profiled, and TCRdb retains in-frame clones only, with some absent. The data contain around 5,000 clones, about 29% of them seen just once; the ten biggest clones take up roughly a sixth.

This clonotype originated in a man in his forties or fifties with myelofibrosis. Some clones in this sample may be carry-over from other donors' samples. This sample comprised peripheral blood mononuclear cells, obtained before stem cell transplant. The V and J genes are TRBV6-5 and TRBJ1-2; TRBD1 is a possible D gene (6 bases). CDR3 amino acids: CASSTTGTYGYTF. The CDR3 nucleotides are TGTGCCAGCAGCACGACAGGAACCTATGGCTACACCTTC.